This TCR beta chain was identified during a study of cytomegalovirus exposure and HLA in healthy donors. All donors participated as healthy donors of bone marrow. 60 Vbeta and 13 Jbeta primers were used in PCR. Clones were sequenced by immunoSEQ multiplex PCR, and TCRdb holds only the in-frame ones, with some missing. There are around 150,000 clones in the sample; approximately 78% occur only once, and approximately 8% lies in the top ten. Whole-study findings and limits: Analyzed later, most CMV-associated TCR beta chains appeared HLA-restricted.

The V gene's germline CDR1 is MNHEY and CDR2 SVGAGI. Unmatched junction bases numbered 2, after V lost 2 bases and J lost 8 bases. There are 13 residues in the CDR3. In regard to this clone: Its cognate antigen is unknown.

The chain links TRBV6-5 to TRBJ2-3, with TRBD2 identical over 9 bases. Sequenced input: PBMCs. This sequence was found in a male donor in good health and CMV-seropositive. CDR3 bases: TGTGCCAGCAGTTACGGGACTAGCTCTACGCAGTATTTT. It is translated as CASSYGTSSTQYF.